The 10 T cell receptor beta chains below all came from one sample that was sequenced in a study of T cell repertoires in cytomegalovirus infection. TCRdb recomputed calls from the reads with MiXCR, one row per CDR3 protein. The sample includes about 68,000 distinct CDR3 sequences, approximately 22% of them seen just once. Their antigens are not known. The sequenced sample was PBMCs, sequenced either directly or after in vitro stimulation (not recorded which). These receptors all come from a human donor in good health (CMV status not recorded). Some clones in this sample may be carry-over from other donors' samples.

The chain is built from TRBV7-8 and TRBJ2-5; D remains ambiguous. The CDR3 extends over 14 amino acids. The germline V gene encodes CDR1 SGHVS and CDR2 FQNEAQ. Trimming stripped 5 bases from V and 1 base from J, with 11 bases between. CDR3 sequence reads: CASSQTDFQETQYF. The CDR3 DNA reads TGTGCCAGCAGCCAAACAGATTTCCAAGAGACCCAGTACTTC.

This clonotype was found many times. The chain employs TRBV7-2 and TRBJ2-1; 7 positions match TRBD1. From germline, CDR1 is SGHTA and CDR2 FQGNSA. This CDR3 spans 16 amino acids. Trimming cost V 2 bases and J 8 bases; bases outside gene matches: 12. CDR3 sequence (DNA): TGTGCCAGCAGCTTATGGGGCGGGCTAGGGGGCGATGAGCAGTTCTTC. This codes for CASSLWGGLGGDEQFF.

This clonotype was detected a few times. The chain is built from TRBV11-3 and TRBJ2-3; the match to TRBD2 covers 9 bases. CDR1 is SGHNT, CDR2 YENEEA, per germline. The ends lost 5 bases at V and 6 bases at J; junction bases unmatched: 18. There are 18 residues in the CDR3. The CDR3 protein is CASSRVGLAGPLGDTQYF. The CDR3 DNA reads as TGTGCCAGCAGCCGGGTCGGGCTAGCGGGACCCCTCGGGGATACGCAGTATTTT.

This clonotype was picked up many times. The V call is TRBV27, the J call TRBJ2-6; maybe TRBD1 (6 bases). The CDR3 consists of 19 residues. Trimming removed 2 bases from V and 0 bases from J, with 17 bases in between. Germline CDR1 MNHEY, CDR2 SMNVEV (reference sequence). The CDR3 sequence: CASSLRFPDSSSGANVLTF. The CDR3 bases are TGTGCCAGCAGTTTAAGGTTTCCGGACAGCTCCTCTGGGGCCAACGTCCTGACTTTC.

This clonotype was observed a few times. V usage is TRBV5-4 and J usage is TRBJ2-1, with D perhaps assigned TRBD1 or TRBD2 (5 bases each). The CDR3 extends over 12 amino acids. CDR1 and CDR2 from the germline V gene are SGHNT and YYREEE (reference sequence). The V end was cut by 4 bases, the J end by 8 bases, with 10 bases between. The CDR3 sequence is CASSGVGDEQFF. CDR3 coding DNA: TGTGCCAGCAGCGGGGTGGGGGATGAGCAGTTCTTC. Drawing the rest from reference TRBV5-4 and TRBJ2-1, the complete variable domain is ETGVTQSPTHLIKTRGQQVTLRCSSQSGHNTVSWYQQALGQGPQFIFQYYREEENGRGNFPPRFSGLQFPNYSSELNVNALELDDSALYLCASSGVGDEQFFGPGTRLTVL.

The V gene is TRBV12-3 or TRBV12-4, the J gene TRBJ2-3, with 7 positions matching TRBD1. Germline trimming cut 6 bases from V and 3 bases from J; bases unmatched to any gene: 12. The CDR3 contains 16 residues. The CDR3 sequence is CASSPVDRAVTDTQYF. CDR3 sequence (DNA): TGTGCCAGCAGCCCCGTCGACAGGGCGGTGACAGATACGCAGTATTTT.

This clonotype was counted only a few times. This rearrangement joins TRBV5-4 to TRBJ2-3, with TRBD2 matching 10 bases. The CDR3 extends over 14 amino acids. The V and J ends lost 9 bases and 5 bases, in that order; junction bases with no gene match: 9. In germline, CDR1 is SGHNT, CDR2 YYREEE (reference sequence). The CDR3 nucleotides read TGTGCCACCCGCCTAGCGGGAGATATAGATACGCAGTATTTT. This sequence encodes CATRLAGDIDTQYF.

V usage is TRBV12-3 or TRBV12-4 and J usage is TRBJ2-3; 15 nucleotides match TRBD2. Germline trimming cut 6 bases from V and 6 bases from J; bases unmatched to any gene: 13. The CDR3 covers 18 residues. The CDR3 sequence: CASSFGGPGTSGRDTQYF. CDR3 DNA sequence: TGTGCCAGCAGCTTCGGGGGCCCCGGGACTAGCGGGAGGGATACGCAGTATTTT.

The J gene is TRBJ2-7, the V gene TRBV6-2 or TRBV6-3; a possible D gene is TRBD2 (5 bases). Trimming pared 4 bases from V and 1 base from J, leaving 14 bases between. The CDR3 has 15 residues. CDR1 MNHEY and CDR2 SVGEGT come from the germline V gene. CDR3 sequence (DNA): TGTGCCAGCAGTTCCTATCGATCGGGATCCTACGAGCAGTACTTC. Amino acids: CASSSYRSGSYEQYF.

This clonotype came up a few times. The chain joins TRBV6-1 to TRBJ2-5, with D perhaps TRBD2 (6 bases). Germline values: CDR1 MNHNS, CDR2 SASEGT. The CDR3 has 17 residues. The V end lost 6 bases, the J end lost 1 base, and 21 bases lay between the germline ends. The CDR3 bases are TGTGCCAGCAGACTCATGGGGGGTTCTAGCCCCCAAGAGACCCAGTACTTC. Protein sequence: CASRLMGGSSPQETQYF.